Presented here are 24 T cell receptor beta chains from one specimen sequenced in a study of blood T cell repertoires in COVID-19. Sequencing was performed with immunoSEQ multiplex PCR; in TCRdb, only in-frame clones are kept and a portion is missing. The repertoire holds 23,000 or so clones, with approximately 94% as singletons. Source material: peripheral blood. These receptors were collected from a woman aged 50 to 60 with active COVID-19.

V usage is TRBV2 and J usage is TRBJ2-7, with 7 nucleotides matching TRBD1. The trim removed 7 bases at V and 2 bases at J, leaving 11 bases unmatched. The CDR3 is 15 amino acids. The V gene's germline CDR1 is SNHLY and CDR2 FYNNEI. The CDR3 nucleotides read TGTGCCAGCACCCAAGACAGGGACGGCGCCTACGAGCAGTACTTC. Its protein is CASTQDRDGAYEQYF. The full variable domain, in which reference TRBV2 and TRBJ2-7 provide the parts outside the CDR3, is EPEVTQTPSHQVTQMGQEVILRCVPISNHLYFYWYRQILGQKVEFLVSFYNNEISEKSEIFDDQFSVERPDGSNFTLKIRSTKLEDSAMYFCASTQDRDGAYEQYFGPGTRLTVT.

The chain joins TRBV7-9 to TRBJ1-5, with 9 bases that match TRBD1. CDR1 and CDR2 from the germline V gene are SEHNR and FQNEAQ (reference sequence). CDR3 length: 14 residues. V dropped 1 base and J dropped 6; count of bases not matched to a gene: 1. DNA for the CDR3: TGTGCCAGCAGCTTAGGACAGGGGGGTCAGCCCCAGCATTTT. Its protein is CASSLGQGGQPQHF. Complete variable domain (other parts from reference TRBV7-9 and TRBJ1-5): DTGVSQNPRHKITKRGQNVTFRCDPISEHNRLYWYRQTLGQGPEFLTYFQNEAQLEKSRLLSDRFSAERPKGSFSTLEIQRTEQGDSAMYLCASSLGQGGQPQHFGDGTRLSIL.

This chain links TRBV6-5 with TRBJ2-5, with D uncertain. The ends were cut back, 6 bases at V and 1 base at J, with 15 bases in the middle. There are 15 residues in the CDR3. Looked up from germline, CDR1 is MNHEY and CDR2 is SVGAGI. The CDR3: CASRLNGLVQETQYF. The CDR3 nucleotides read TGTGCCAGCAGGTTGAACGGGTTAGTCCAAGAGACCCAGTACTTC.

This chain uses TRBV10-2 with TRBJ1-1; D is unclear. The germline V gene has CDR1 WSHSY and CDR2 SAAADI. Trimming left V 7 bases short and J 4 bases short, with 16 bases between. CDR3 length equals 14 residues. The CDR3 region is CASTHLREGTEAFF. The CDR3 nucleotides are TGCGCCAGCACCCACCTACGGGAGGGCACTGAAGCTTTCTTT.

Only a few counts were recorded for this clone. CDR3 amino acids: CASSSFSGNTIYF. Written as DNA, the CDR3 is TGTGCCAGCAGCTCTTTCTCTGGAAACACCATATATTTT. The V call is TRBV28, the J call TRBJ1-3; D is undetermined. Germline V gene lookup returns CDR1 MDHEN and CDR2 SYDVKM. V was shortened by 6 bases and J by 0 bases, with 6 bases between the two germline ends. This CDR3 region has 13 residues.

The chain couples TRBV6-4 to TRBJ2-3, with a possible D match to TRBD2 (5 bases). From germline, CDR1 is MRHNA and CDR2 SNTAGT. The ends were cut back, 6 bases at V and 7 bases at J, with 14 bases in the middle. This CDR3 has 13 amino acids. CDR3 sequence reads: CASSLGGLNTQYF. The CDR3 nucleotides are TGTGCCAGCAGCCTAGGCGGGCTTAATACGCAGTATTTT.

The gene calls are TRBV13 and TRBJ2-1; TRBD1 aligns across 9 bases. CDR1 PRHDT and CDR2 FYEKMQ come from the germline V gene (reference sequence). V lost 4 bases, J lost 3 bases, and 7 bases stayed unmatched. The CDR3 has 16 amino acids. CDR3: CASSSPGQGYYNEQFF. CDR3 DNA sequence: TGTGCCAGCAGCTCGCCAGGACAGGGGTACTACAATGAGCAGTTCTTC.

The chain couples TRBV2 to TRBJ1-2, with unresolved D. From germline, CDR1 is SNHLY and CDR2 FYNNEI. The CDR3 is 15 residues long. The V end lost 8 bases, the J end lost 1 base, and 17 bases lay between the germline ends. As DNA, the CDR3 is TGTGCCAGCGGTACCCACGGGGTGGTTAACTATGGCTACACCTTC. Translated: CASGTHGVVNYGYTF.

This clone is a singleton in its sample. The chain combines TRBV24-1 with TRBJ1-4, with a possible D match to TRBD1 (6 bases). Trimming removed 4 bases at V and 5 bases at J, with 19 bases between. The CDR3 consists of 17 residues. CDR1 KGHDR and CDR2 SFDVKD come from the germline V gene. CDR3 bases: TGTGCCACCAGTGAACCCGCCGCCGCAGGGGAAAATGAAAAACTGTTTTTT. It encodes CATSEPAAAGENEKLFF.

The J gene is TRBJ2-2, the V gene TRBV24-1; 13 bases align to TRBD2. The CDR3 covers 14 residues. The germline gives CDR1 KGHDR, CDR2 SFDVKD. The V and J ends lost 6 bases and 8 bases, in that order; junction bases with no gene match: 2. The CDR3 region is CATSLGLAGGELFF. The CDR3, as DNA: TGTGCCACCAGTCTGGGACTAGCGGGGGGGGAGCTGTTTTTT.

V is TRBV7-6 and J is TRBJ1-1; D not certain. The germline V gene has CDR1 SGHVS and CDR2 FNYEAQ. V was clipped by 1 base and J by 0 bases, with 9 bases between them. The CDR3 runs to 15 residues. The CDR3 loop reads CASSLDSQVNTEAFF. DNA of the CDR3: TGTGCCAGCAGCTTAGACTCTCAAGTGAACACTGAAGCTTTCTTT.

This chain links TRBV28 with TRBJ2-7; TRBD1 matches at 8 bases. V gave up 5 bases and J gave up 7 bases; unmatched junction bases: 13. The length of the CDR3 is 15 residues. Per the germline V gene, CDR1 is MDHEN and CDR2 is SYDVKM. For the CDR3, the DNA is TGTGCCAGCAGTACCCCGGGACAGGACTCGAGGGAGCAGTACTTC. Protein: CASSTPGQDSREQYF.

The chain recombines TRBV6-5 with TRBJ1-6; a possible D gene is TRBD1 (5 bases). The CDR3 contains 13 residues. Trimming cost V 5 bases and J 7 bases, with 9 bases left between them. Germline V lookup: CDR1 MNHEY, CDR2 SVGAGI. This CDR3 reads CASSQGPNSPLHF. The CDR3 nucleotides are TGTGCCAGCAGTCAGGGCCCAAATTCACCCCTCCACTTT.

This clone has only one observation. The J gene is TRBJ1-5, the V gene TRBV6-1; 7 bases agree with TRBD1. The CDR3 is 16 amino acids. Losses at the gene ends were 4 bases for V and 6 bases for J; bases not matched to a gene: 12. Germline CDR1 MNHNS, CDR2 SASEGT. CDR3 sequence: CASSGRQGSSSQPQHF. The CDR3 DNA sequence: TGTGCCAGCAGTGGTCGACAGGGATCCTCCAGTCAGCCCCAGCATTTT.

This clone was counted once. The V gene is TRBV6-5, the J gene TRBJ2-1; 7 nucleotides line up with TRBD1. Germline CDR1 and CDR2: MNHEY and SVGAGI. Trimming at V came to 9 bases and at J to 9 bases, leaving 14 bases not matched to a gene. The CDR3 extends over 14 amino acids. The CDR3 is CASDRDQGFGEQFF. The CDR3 bases are TGTGCCAGTGACAGGGACCAAGGTTTTGGTGAGCAGTTCTTC.

This clone was detected a few times. This chain connects TRBV6-6 to TRBJ1-6; the D gene is possibly TRBD1 (6 bases). V lost 5 bases to trimming and J lost 12 bases, with 32 bases between them. The CDR3 is 19 residues long. Per the germline V gene, CDR1 is MNHNY and CDR2 is SVGAGI (reference sequence). CDR3 nucleotide sequence: TGTGCCAGCAGTCAAAAAACCCATGCCCCCGGGGGGCAGATGCAACCCCTCCACTTT. This sequence encodes CASSQKTHAPGGQMQPLHF.

The gene calls are TRBV25-1 and TRBJ2-1, with D unclear. Trimming shortened V by 6 bases and J by 4 bases, and 4 bases separated the two germline ends. The germline V gene encodes CDR1 MGHDK and CDR2 SYGVNS. The length of the CDR3 is 11 residues. CDR3 sequence reads: CASSQYNEQFF. The CDR3 DNA is TGTGCCAGCAGCCAATACAATGAGCAGTTCTTC.

The chain recombines TRBV5-1 with TRBJ1-3; the D is unclear. The germline gives CDR1 SGHRS, CDR2 YFSETQ. This CDR3 has 17 amino acids. V shed 0 bases and J shed 2 bases, with 15 bases lying between them. CDR3 sequence reads: CASSLEWRTWTGNTIYF. CDR3 in DNA: TGCGCCAGCAGCTTGGAATGGAGGACGTGGACTGGAAACACCATATATTTT. Combining the CDR3 with reference TRBV5-1 and TRBJ1-3 gives the whole variable domain KAGVTQTPRYLIKTRGQQVTLSCSPISGHRSVSWYQQTPGQGLQFLFEYFSETQRNKGNFPGRFSGRQFSNSRSEMNVSTLELGDSALYLCASSLEWRTWTGNTIYFGEGSWLTVV.

The J gene is TRBJ1-1, the V gene TRBV6-1; 7 bases map to TRBD1. The germline CDR1 and CDR2 sequences are MNHNS and SASEGT. The CDR3 consists of 15 residues. The J segment lost 4 bases and the V segment lost 3 bases, leaving 8 bases of the junction unmatched. The CDR3 loop is CASSDREAGGTEAFF. The CDR3 DNA sequence: TGTGCCAGCAGTGACAGGGAGGCAGGGGGCACTGAAGCTTTCTTT.

The rearrangement joins TRBV3-1 (or the pseudogene TRBV3-2) to TRBJ2-3; 8 positions agree with TRBD2. The V and J ends lost 3 bases and 6 bases, in that order; junction bases with no gene match: 8. Germline loops: CDR1 LGHDT, CDR2 YNNKEL (reference sequence). CDR3 length: 15 amino acids. In nucleotides, the CDR3 is TGTGCCAGCAGCCAGACAGCGGGAGTGGCTGATACGCAGTATTTT. As protein: CASSQTAGVADTQYF.

V gene TRBV2 combines with J gene TRBJ2-3; 10 positions match TRBD1. Germline-derived CDR1 and CDR2 are SNHLY and FYNNEI. The CDR3 runs 15 residues. V shed 6 bases, J shed 0 bases, and the junction held 3 bases outside the gene matches. CDR3 protein: CASRGGQGSTDTQYF. DNA for the CDR3: TGTGCCAGCAGAGGGGGACAGGGGAGCACAGATACGCAGTATTTT.

This chain uses TRBV19 with TRBJ1-5; D gene uncertain. The germline V gene encodes CDR1 LNHDA and CDR2 SQIVND (reference sequence). The CDR3 length is 15 residues. The V gene lost 3 bases and the J gene lost 0 bases, with 9 bases spanning the gap. This CDR3 reads CASSILLPSNQPQHF. DNA of the CDR3: TGTGCCAGTAGTATTTTGCTACCTAGCAATCAGCCCCAGCATTTT.

The gene calls are TRBV7-2 and TRBJ2-3; 7 bases map to TRBD2. The CDR3 totals 13 residues. Germline loops: CDR1 SGHTA, CDR2 FQGNSA. J gave up 2 bases and V 11 bases, and 7 bases lay outside the gene matches. The CDR3, as DNA: TGTGCCGATGCTAGCGGAAACACAGATACGCAGTATTTT. Its protein product is CADASGNTDTQYF.

The chain joins TRBV29-1 to TRBJ1-2; 8 bases map to TRBD1. CDR3 length: 13 amino acids. The junction had 6 bases not matched to a gene; V was cut back by 5 bases and J by 4 bases. CDR1 SQVTM and CDR2 ANQGSEA come from the germline V gene. The CDR3 nucleotides read TGCAGCGTTTCCTTTACAGGGGGCTATGGCTACACCTTC. Translating it yields CSVSFTGGYGYTF.